The T cell receptor beta chain under discussion was sequenced for a study of graft-versus-host responses after intestinal transplantation. Across the study: Each patient got anti-thymocyte globulin induction, then tacrolimus and steroids for approximately 3 years.

Points from the study as a whole: Early after transplant, HvG declines were associated with peak levels of circulating GvH clones.

On this clone itself: The antigen is not known.

Using immunoSEQ multiplex PCR, the repertoire was profiled, and TCRdb retains in-frame clones only, with some absent. The table shows tens of thousands of clones, with 90% to 95% occurring only once. Here the sequenced sample was unstimulated CD8+ T cells sorted from spleen or lymph node cells, taken before intestinal transplant. This TCR came from a human donor who received an intestinal transplant.

The CDR3 nucleotides read TGTGCCAGCAGCTTAGCGCCGTCACCCGGGGCCCTTAGCTCCTACAATGAGCAGTTCTTC. The encoded protein is CASSLAPSPGALSSYNEQFF. The chain carries TRBV7-6 and TRBJ2-1; either TRBD1 or TRBD2 may fit D (5 bases each). Germline lookup yields CDR1 SGHVS and CDR2 FNYEAQ. The CDR3 consists of 20 residues. V was clipped by 0 bases and J by 0 bases, with 21 bases between them.